The rows below give T cell receptor beta chains drawn from one sample of a study of cytomegalovirus exposure and HLA in healthy donors. Some clones are missing from TCRdb's copy, which holds only in-frame ones; the method was immunoSEQ multiplex PCR. The table records around 120,000 clones, 60% to 85% of them present only once. What was sequenced was PBMCs. Receptor source: a woman aged 40 to 49 in good health and CMV-seropositive. Each CDR3 is given with its conserved first and last residue. The order of the fields is J gene, D gene, V gene, clone size, CDR3 DNA, CDR3 protein. The D gene is left open where the match is weak. Where a row states a size, it is once, few, many or the class of an expanded clone; other rows omit it.

>TRBJ2-5|TRBD1|TRBV5-4|-
TGTGCCAGCAGCTGGCCCACAGGGGGACAAGAGACCCAGTACTTC
CASSWPTGGQETQYF
>TRBJ2-1|TRBD1|TRBV11-3|-
TGTGCCAGCAGCTTAGTTGTGGGACAGGGGGCCTACAATGAGCAGTTCTTC
CASSLVVGQGAYNEQFF
>TRBJ1-2|-|TRBV19|-
TGTGCCAGTAGTCCAAAGGGGTTCTATGGCTACACCTTC
CASSPKGFYGYTF
>TRBJ1-1|-|TRBV19|-
TGTGCCAGTAGTATCTTAAGAGAGTACACTGAAGCTTTCTTT
CASSILREYTEAFF
>TRBJ2-3|TRBD2|TRBV4-2|-
TGTGCCAGCAAAGGACTAGCGTCAGATACGCAGTATTTT
CASKGLASDTQYF
>TRBJ2-1|-|TRBV6-5|-
TGTGCCAGCAGTCCCAGGGGCGGTGAGCAGTTCTTC
CASSPRGGEQFF
>TRBJ2-5|TRBD2|TRBV5-4|-
TGTGCCAGCAGCTTAAGGACTAGCGGGGAGACCCAGTACTTC
CASSLRTSGETQYF
>TRBJ2-7|TRBD2|TRBV4-1|few
TGCGCCAGCAGCCTGTCCCGTGAGGCTAGCGGGACTTACGAGCAGTACTTC
CASSLSREASGTYEQYF
>TRBJ2-1|TRBD2|TRBV9|-
TGTGCCAGCAGCTTAAGACTAGCGGGATACAATGAGCAGTTCTTC
CASSLRLAGYNEQFF
>TRBJ2-7|-|TRBV2|few
TGTGCCAGCAGCGGGACTCGGAGCTCCTACGAGCAGTACTTC
CASSGTRSSYEQYF
>TRBJ1-4|TRBD1|TRBV18|-
TGTGCCAGCTCACCAACGCAGGGGGCAACTAATGAAAAACTGTTTTTT
CASSPTQGATNEKLFF
>TRBJ1-2|TRBD1|TRBV2|-
TGTGCCAGCAGTGAGGACAGGCAGAATGGCTACACCTTC
CASSEDRQNGYTF
>TRBJ2-3|TRBD2|TRBV5-4|-
TGTGCCAGCAGCCCCAAAGCGGGAGATGGGACAGATACGCAGTATTTT
CASSPKAGDGTDTQYF
>TRBJ1-5|-|TRBV4-2|-
TGTGCCAGCAGCCCCGGACACGGCAATCAGCCCCAGCATTTT
CASSPGHGNQPQHF
>TRBJ2-7|-|TRBV18|once
TGTGCCAGCTCACTGGGGCAGGGGAGCTCCTACGAGCAGTACTTC
CASSLGQGSSYEQYF
>TRBJ2-5|TRBD2|TRBV6-1|-
TGTGCCAGCAGTGAACCACGGGGGGGAGGGACCCAGTACTTC
CASSEPRGGGTQYF
>TRBJ2-6|-|TRBV4-1|few
TGCGCCAGCAGCTACAACAGTCGGGGTACTGGGGCCAACGTCCTGACTTTC
CASSYNSRGTGANVLTF
>TRBJ2-1|TRBD2|TRBV2|-
TGTGCCAGCAGTTATGGGACTAGCGGGGGCCCCAGTGAGCAGTTCTTC
CASSYGTSGGPSEQFF
>TRBJ1-6|TRBD1|TRBV6-5|-
TGTGCCAGCAGTTACTCAAGGGGGCCCGGTTCACCCCTCCACTTT
CASSYSRGPGSPLHF